This note documents a single T cell receptor beta chain sequence. It has no known antigen specificity. No base qualities exist here, and no much larger clone lies one base off it. The cohort consisted of some 730 healthy bone marrow donors. At the time of sampling, all cohort members were nominally healthy, though unrecorded immune exposures were likely present. The donor was CMV seropositive and was included in the group of 250 to 300 seropositive cohort members. Each donor provided a peripheral blood sample, and peripheral blood mononuclear cells were used for TCR beta sequencing. Genomic DNA extraction from the blood cell samples was performed with the Qiagen DNeasy Blood Extraction Kit. The data were obtained in a study of cytomegalovirus exposure and HLA in healthy donors (dated by TCRdb to about 2017). About the investigation overall: According to an earlier analysis of 587 of the donors, roughly 180 million T cells yielded some 120 million unique TCR beta sequences and approximately 300 Gb of sequence data. Roughly 300 gigabases of sequencing data and approximately 84 million unique TCR sequences were included in an early release covering about 700 HLA-typed donors. Among the roughly 410 genotyped donors, about 85% belonged to the genetic ancestry cluster associated with self-reported Caucasian donors. The aim of the study was to test whether cataloging public T cell receptors could identify signatures of past pathogen exposure. The T cell repertoires of some 670 subjects were profiled by immunosequencing and related to cytomegalovirus serostatus. A separate validation cohort of 100 to 150 different subjects was used in addition to the roughly 700-subject first cohort. To predict cytomegalovirus infection status, the study combined high-throughput TCR immunosequencing, statistical association of individual TCRs with disease status, and machine learning. To study patterns of TCR occurrence, a later analysis re-analyzed previously published TCR beta repertoires from 550 to 800 donors and added high-resolution HLA genotyping. Rather than drawing on any new phenotypic data, the later analysis identified candidate immune exposures from TCR beta sequences and the way those sequences occurred across donors. An earlier analysis of around 580 of the donors used high-throughput TCR beta sequencing to judge whether each TCR beta V gene segment behaved as functional or pseudogenic. Donor age, sex, ethnicity and CMV serostatus were compiled alongside the repertoire data. A later genetic analysis took genome-wide SNP genotypes for about three fifths of the roughly 700 donors and used that subset as a discovery cohort. All discovery cohort repertoires had been generated on a single sequencing platform. Class I and class II HLA loci were covered by the typing at four-digit resolution. Typing coverage differed by locus: A, B, C, DRB1 and DQB1 were typed in about 629-640 donors, DQA1 in 500 to 550, DPA1 in 600 to 610, and DPB1 in approximately 450. Because of strong linkage in the cohort, 4 to 6 DR-DQ haplotypes were treated as single units for association and clustering. Across some 400 genotyped donors of the cohort, an average of approximately 200,000 unique TCR beta nucleotide sequences per donor were sequenced, and 15% to 20% of those sequences were non-productive.

Library creation used the immunoSEQ multiplex PCR assay. A mixture of 60 forward primers for TCR Vbeta segments and 13 reverse primers for TCR Jbeta segments was used in the multiplex PCR. The CDR3 region of rearranged TCR beta genes was amplified from genomic DNA by a multiplex PCR assay. The Illumina HiSeq System was used to sequence the amplified TCR beta libraries as 87-base-pair reads. On the study's bioinformatics: A later analysis counted about 80 million unique TCR beta chains across the 666 repertoires, and about 10 million of these chains were shared by at least two donors. A nearest-neighbor algorithm error-corrected the raw reads and collapsed the reads into unique sequences, merging closely related sequences to remove PCR and sequencing errors. To assign V, D and J gene segments, CDR3 sequences were aligned to IMGT reference sequences. Each retained sequence needed at least a six-nucleotide match to both a V gene segment and a J gene segment. Rearrangements were called productive when the CDR3 lacked stop codons and stayed in frame with V and J; all others were non-productive. CDR3 was defined according to IMGT convention as the region running from the second conserved V-encoded cysteine to the conserved J-encoded phenylalanine. The earlier analysis of a few hundred of the donors excluded any sequence lacking an unambiguous match to a single V gene segment. An earlier analysis of fewer than 750 of the donors classified V segments as functional when productive rearrangements were above 56.7% and as segregating when the standard deviation between donors was above 5%. To diagnose cytomegalovirus status from the catalog of TCR beta chain sequences, a statistical classification framework was built. A later analysis assigned V and J genes by comparing TCR nucleotide sequences with IMGT/GENE-DB human TR gene sequences. The TCRdist pipeline was used in a later analysis to assign CDR3 sequences and most-parsimonious VDJ recombination scenarios. A later analysis defined each TCR beta chain by its CDR3 amino acid sequence plus V-gene family, and excluded reads lacking a unique V-gene family. In a later analysis, approximately 590 highly shared, low-generation-probability nucleotide sequences were removed to address suspected cross-contamination and a sequencing artifact. A later analysis calculated a clonal expansion index for each public chain from normalized within-repertoire ranks of inferred template counts. A later analysis computed generation probabilities with a VDJ recombination model fitted to out-of-frame rearrangements, and checked the results against IGoR. Hypergeometric tests were used in a later analysis to score TCR-TCR, TCR-HLA and TCR-CMV co-occurrence, with a repertoire-size bias correction applied to the TCR pairs. In a later analysis, false discovery rates were estimated by permuting HLA or CMV assignments 20 times. A later analysis grouped co-occurring TCRs with DBSCAN, adding TCRdist sequence similarity when clustering within HLA-allele-positive subsets. Repertoires with fewer than 30,000 or more than 120,000 public chains, plus five repertoires with anomalous nucleotide sharing, were excluded from co-occurrence clustering. TCRdb provides this immuneACCESS table in a form limited to in-frame rearrangements. Some clones are lacking; in checked studies, under half of them reflect an unresolved V gene, and why the rest are absent is not known. The D gene and trimming were derived from the DNA, and the V and J assignments and clone size from that table. The sample table contains about 95,000 clones; only one count was recorded for roughly 82% of them. Roughly 3.4% of the sample is in the top ten clones.

The CDR3 measures 14 amino acids from cysteine to phenylalanine. Solely the CDR3 DNA is kept, with 42 bases framed from the first base. Trimming takes 0 bases off V and 9 bases off J; junction bases not matched to a gene: 3. From the germline V gene (reference sequence), CDR1 is MNHEY and CDR2 is SMNVEV. Overall study outcomes, separate from this receptor: A few of the identified cytomegalovirus-associated TCR beta chains were confirmed in vitro to be specific for cytomegalovirus antigens. In an earlier analysis of around 600 of the donors, most TCR beta V segments appeared in productive rearrangements about 87% or about 30% of the time, broadly matching IMGT annotations. The classifier was reported to diagnose cytomegalovirus status with high specificity and sensitivity in both the original cohort and the validation cohort. In a later analysis, around 17,000 TCR beta sequences were associated with specific HLA alleles at a false discovery rate of 0.05. When HLA alleles, especially DR and DQ, strongly co-occurred, attributing TCR associations to individual alleles was difficult. Some IMGT-functional V segments, including TRBV6-2 and TRBV6-3, could not be told apart with the 87-base-pair reads, so those segments were excluded. The authors suggested that the approach could potentially be extended to other disease states and immunological phenotypes. Because counts were too low, some 16 rarely observed V segments, including chromosome 9 orphons, were excluded from the earlier analysis of some 590 of the donors. In a later analysis, several top co-occurrence clusters were reported to appear linked to parvovirus B19, influenza, CMV and Epstein-Barr virus. A later analysis found that most CMV-associated TCR beta chains appeared HLA-restricted, with HLA associations seemingly driven largely by CMV exposure. The only immune exposure information available for the cohort was CMV serostatus. A further reported finding was that TCR beta sequences accurately predicted the HLA-A and HLA-B alleles for most subjects in the first cohort. While some public TCRs were present in many individuals, most TCR sequences turned up only very rarely across donors. A cluster of highly shared sequence variants was judged likely to be a technical artifact of the sequencing pipeline. Presence/absence analyses assumed roughly uniform sequencing depth across donors, an assumption that may not hold. In a later genetic analysis, fewer N-insertions in productive TCRs were reported among donors in an Asian-associated ancestry cluster than the roughly 640-donor mean. In the study, around 150 TCR beta chains were listed as associated with cytomegalovirus. A later analysis found that HLA-associated TCR beta chains were more clonally expanded and had lower generation probabilities than equally common non-associated chains. This cohort had only TCR beta chains sequenced, and the lack of alpha or paired-chain data limited which features could be detected. V-gene and J-gene trimming of TCR beta chains was associated with a missense DCLRE1C variant in a later genetic analysis, and the association was replicated in an independent cohort. Because some donors lacked HLA typing at each locus, the association tests relied only on the typed subset. In a later analysis, the rate of TCR association differed among HLA loci, with DRB1 alleles having the most associated TCRs and HLA-C alleles having the fewest. Correlated functional status among segregating V segments might be attributable to linkage disequilibrium, but an unknown experimental factor could not be ruled out.

This sequence originates from a man aged 30-40 years in good health and CMV-seropositive. The sample taken for sequencing was PBMCs. Recombination joined TRBV27 with TRBJ2-1, and 9 junction bases match TRBD2. In nucleotide form, the sequence is TGTGCCAGCAGTTTATCTAGCGGGAGTGCTGAGCAGTTCTTC. This codes for CASSLSSGSAEQFF.